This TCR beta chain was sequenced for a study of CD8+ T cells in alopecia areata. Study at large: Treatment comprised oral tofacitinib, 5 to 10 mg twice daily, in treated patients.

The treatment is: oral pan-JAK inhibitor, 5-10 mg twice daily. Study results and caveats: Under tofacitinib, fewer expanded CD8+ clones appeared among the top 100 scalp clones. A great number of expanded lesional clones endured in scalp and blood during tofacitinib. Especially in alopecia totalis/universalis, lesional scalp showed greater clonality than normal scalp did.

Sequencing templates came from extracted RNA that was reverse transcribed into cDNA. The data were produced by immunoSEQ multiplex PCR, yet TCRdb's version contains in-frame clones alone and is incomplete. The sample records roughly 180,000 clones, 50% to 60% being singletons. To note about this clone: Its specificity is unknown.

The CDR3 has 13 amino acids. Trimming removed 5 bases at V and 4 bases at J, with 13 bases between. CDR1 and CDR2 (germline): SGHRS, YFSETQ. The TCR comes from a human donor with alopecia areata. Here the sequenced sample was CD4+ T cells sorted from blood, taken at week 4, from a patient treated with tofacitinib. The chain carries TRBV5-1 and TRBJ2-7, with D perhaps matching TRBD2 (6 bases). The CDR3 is CASRSGEDYEQYF. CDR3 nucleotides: TGCGCCAGCAGATCGGGGGAAGATTACGAGCAGTACTTC.